This T cell receptor (beta chain) originates from a study of T cell responses to AZD1222 COVID-19 vaccine. The CDR3 has 15 amino acids. Germline CDR1 reads MNHEY; CDR2 reads SVGAGI. J gave up 4 bases and V 0 bases, and 4 bases lay outside the gene matches. The protocol was immunoSEQ multiplex PCR, while the TCRdb copy is restricted to in-frame clones and leaves out a portion. The sample contains fewer than 90,000 clones, over 80% of which appear only once. Source: peripheral blood, taken 28 days after the second AZD1222 dose. This receptor was identified in an adult who received the AZD1222 COVID-19 vaccine. The chain uses TRBV6-5 and TRBJ1-1; 8 bases map to TRBD1. CDR3 nucleotides: TGTGCCAGCAGTTACTCGTTGCAGGGGGCCACTGAAGCTTTCTTT. Translated: CASSYSLQGATEAFF.